Given below is one TCR beta chain in context. Its antigen is unknown. Germline values: CDR1 SGHRS, CDR2 YFSETQ. V dropped 4 bases and J dropped 9; count of bases not matched to a gene: 8. This CDR3 is built from 15 residues. The entry originates in a study of cytomegalovirus exposure and HLA in healthy donors. On the study more broadly: A prior study identified roughly 110 million unique TCR beta sequences from 200 million or so T cells.

13 Jbeta primers and 60 Vbeta primers were used for the PCR. The table came from immunoSEQ multiplex PCR; TCRdb's copy has only in-frame clones and leaves some out. The sample consists of about 140,000 clones, approximately 71% of them appearing once. Every donor was a healthy person donating bone marrow. Each donor was nominally healthy when sampled (though unrecorded immune exposures were likely). Regarding the study as a whole: There were some V segments, including TRBV6-2 and TRBV6-3, excluded as indistinguishable.

This sequence was found in a man younger than 35 in good health and CMV-seropositive. The material sequenced was PBMCs. The gene calls are TRBV5-1 and TRBJ2-1; 12 nucleotides line up with TRBD1. The CDR3 region is CASSVSGTGGGEQFF. In DNA form, the CDR3 reads TGCGCCAGCAGCGTATCCGGGACAGGGGGCGGTGAGCAGTTCTTC.